The 27 T cell receptor beta chains below were found in one sample sequenced in a study of blood T cells in healthy people across ages. Next came a second PCR, run for about 6 to 12 cycles, which used a sample-barcoded 5' primer along with a J-beta primer mix. One entry per CDR3 protein results from TCRdb running MiXCR on the 5' RACE reads. This table has around 800,000 distinct CDR3 sequences, approximately 44% appearing once. The sequenced sample consisted of blood. The receptors come from a man aged 60 to 75 in good health.

This clonotype has a handful of counts. This sequence joins TRBV10-3 and TRBJ1-1, with 10 bases identical to TRBD1. The germline V gene encodes CDR1 ENHRY and CDR2 SYGVKD. The CDR3 runs 13 residues. With 5 bases clipped from V and 6 bases from J, the junction kept 3 bases outside the gene matches. The CDR3 nucleotides read TGTGCCATCAGTTCCGGACAGGGGGCTGAAGCTTTCTTT. This translates into CAISSGQGAEAFF.

This clonotype has at least ten counts. The chain is built from TRBV10-3 and TRBJ2-5, with TRBD2 matching 11 bases. Unmatched junction bases numbered 3, after V lost 6 bases and J lost 3 bases. The CDR3 extends over 14 amino acids. Germline CDR1 is ENHRY and CDR2 is SYGVKD. CDR3 protein: CAIRKTSGEETQYF. For the CDR3, the DNA is TGTGCCATCAGGAAGACTAGCGGGGAAGAGACCCAGTACTTC.

In its sample, this clonotype was seen a few times. The chain has TRBV7-9 and TRBJ1-6; D gene ambiguous. CDR3 length equals 14 residues. V was pared by 1 base and J by 4 bases, with 5 bases between. CDR1 and CDR2 (germline): SEHNR, FQNEAQ (reference sequence). This CDR3 is CASSLGEYNSPLHF. The CDR3 nucleotides are TGTGCCAGCAGCTTAGGGGAGTATAATTCACCCCTCCACTTT.

V and J are TRBV7-2 and TRBJ2-1, with TRBD2 identical over 11 bases. Germline assignment: CDR1 SGHTA and CDR2 FQGNSA. CDR3 length equals 15 residues. The ends lost 7 bases at V and 3 bases at J; junction bases unmatched: 5. The CDR3 loop is CASIPTSGGYNEQFF. The CDR3 nucleotides are TGTGCCAGCATCCCAACTAGCGGGGGCTACAATGAGCAGTTCTTC.

The chain uses TRBV9 and TRBJ2-3, with TRBD2 as a possible D gene (5 bases). Trimming removed 4 bases from V and 1 base from J, with 10 bases in between. The CDR3 covers 14 residues. Germline-derived CDR1 and CDR2 are SGDLS and YYNGEE. This CDR3 is CASSRGSGTDTQYF. Written as DNA, the CDR3 is TGTGCCAGCAGCCGGGGTTCCGGCACAGATACGCAGTATTTT. Looking up the rest from reference TRBV9 and TRBJ2-3 gives the full variable domain: DSGVTQTPKHLITATGQRVTLRCSPRSGDLSVYWYQQSLDQGLQFLIQYYNGEERAKGNILERFSAQQFPDLHSELNLSSLELGDSALYFCASSRGSGTDTQYFGPGTRLTVL.

In this sample, this clonotype turned up a few times. The V call is TRBV7-7, the J call TRBJ2-5, with no clear D. This CDR3 has 15 residues. Trimming shortened V by 4 bases and J by 4 bases, and 16 bases separated the two germline ends. Germline CDR1 SSHAT, CDR2 FNYEAQ (reference sequence). CDR3: CASSSSRTQGETQYF. The CDR3 nucleotides are TGTGCCAGCAGCTCCTCGCGCACCCAAGGAGAGACCCAGTACTTC.

This clonotype was found a few times. The CDR3 loop reads CASSPRSGGLYNEQFF. CDR3 in DNA: TGTGCCAGCAGCCCGAGAAGCGGGGGCCTGTACAATGAGCAGTTCTTC. The V gene is TRBV7-2, the J gene TRBJ2-1; TRBD2 matches at 8 bases. The trim removed 5 bases at V and 4 bases at J, leaving 10 bases unmatched. The CDR3 totals 16 residues. Germline V gene data show CDR1 as SGHTA and CDR2 as FQGNSA.

The chain couples TRBV28 to TRBJ2-7; the D gene is possibly TRBD1 (6 bases). The germline V and J ends were trimmed by 6 bases and 0 bases, with 12 bases remaining between them. Per the germline V gene, CDR1 is MDHEN and CDR2 is SYDVKM. The CDR3 sequence is 14 residues long. The CDR3 DNA follows: TGTGCCAGCAGCGGACAGTCAATCTCCTACGAGCAGTACTTC. Protein sequence: CASSGQSISYEQYF.

The chain recombines TRBV2 with TRBJ2-4; D ambiguous. V was shortened by 8 bases and J by 5 bases, with 10 bases between the two germline ends. CDR1 is SNHLY and CDR2 is FYNNEI in the germline V gene. CDR3 length equals 12 residues. CDR3 residues: CASGPNQNIQYF. CDR3 in DNA: TGTGCCAGCGGCCCGAATCAAAACATTCAGTACTTC.

This clonotype was seen more than once but under ten times. The chain uses TRBV24-1 and TRBJ1-2, with 8 bases identical to TRBD1. The CDR3 contains 14 residues. CDR1 and CDR2 from the germline V gene are KGHDR and SFDVKD. Germline trimming cut 4 bases from V and 6 bases from J; bases unmatched to any gene: 6. The CDR3 coding sequence is TGTGCCACCAGTGACACTATACAGGGGGATGGCTACACCTTC. This translates into CATSDTIQGDGYTF.

This clonotype has a count of ten or more. The chain uses TRBV9 and TRBJ2-7; TRBD1 is a possible D gene (6 bases). There are 14 residues in the CDR3. The ends were cut back, 4 bases at V and 5 bases at J, with 16 bases in the middle. Germline lookup yields CDR1 SGDLS and CDR2 YYNGEE. In DNA, the CDR3 is TGTGCCAGCAGCCCCCGCCCAGGGGTGGACGAGCAGTACTTC. Its translation: CASSPRPGVDEQYF. Full variable domain (remainder filled in from reference TRBV9 and TRBJ2-7): DSGVTQTPKHLITATGQRVTLRCSPRSGDLSVYWYQQSLDQGLQFLIQYYNGEERAKGNILERFSAQQFPDLHSELNLSSLELGDSALYFCASSPRPGVDEQYFGPGTRLTVT.

CDR3 coding DNA: TGTGCCAGCAGTGTAGGTAAAACTCGCGCAGTGTACTTC. Translation gives CASSVGKTRAVYF. The rearrangement uses TRBV27 and TRBJ2-5; D remains unclear. The CDR3 totals 13 residues. Germline V gives CDR1 MNHEY, CDR2 SMNVEV (reference sequence). Between the trimmed V and J ends, which lost 5 bases and 13 bases, there was a span of 20 bases.

Only one count was recorded for this clonotype. The chain links TRBV7-9 to TRBJ1-6; TRBD1 might be the D (5 bases). V lost 8 bases to trimming and J lost 10 bases, with 15 bases between them. CDR1 and CDR2 (germline): SEHNR, FQNEAQ (reference sequence). This CDR3 comprises 13 residues. The CDR3 bases are TGTGCCAGCTTAAGAGTCGGGGCATCACCCCTCCACTTT. This encodes CASLRVGASPLHF.

The chain carries TRBV20-1 and TRBJ2-3; D unresolved. The CDR3 is 12 amino acids. Germline V gene sequence: CDR1 DFQATT, CDR2 SNEGSKA (reference sequence). Trimming left V 3 bases short and J 4 bases short, with 8 bases between. The CDR3 is CSASLNSDTQYF. The CDR3 nucleotides are TGCAGTGCTAGCCTCAATTCAGATACGCAGTATTTT.

The chain carries TRBV4-1 and TRBJ1-4; 7 positions match TRBD1. The V gene's germline CDR1 is MGHRA and CDR2 YSYEKL. The CDR3 sequence is 18 residues long. Trimming cost V 2 bases and J 0 bases; bases outside gene matches: 9. CDR3 in DNA: TGCGCCAGCAGCCAACGGGCCGACAGGGCAACAACTAATGAAAAACTGTTTTTT. This sequence encodes CASSQRADRATTNEKLFF.

The chain couples TRBV18 to TRBJ2-3, with TRBD2 identical over 8 bases. Per germline, CDR1 KGHSH and CDR2 LQKENI. J lost 1 base, V lost 1 base, and 7 bases had no gene match. CDR3 length equals 17 residues. CDR3 residues: CASSPRHRAGGTDTQYF. The CDR3, as DNA: TGTGCCAGCTCACCACGGCATCGAGCGGGGGGCACAGATACGCAGTATTTT.

The gene calls are TRBV4-2 and TRBJ2-2, with unresolved D. V was clipped by 0 bases and J by 7 bases, with 9 bases between them. Germline CDR1 reads LGHNA; CDR2 reads YNFKEQ. The CDR3 runs 14 residues. The CDR3 loop is CASSQEEKYGELFF. The CDR3, as DNA: TGTGCCAGCAGCCAAGAAGAAAAGTACGGGGAGCTGTTTTTT.

The J gene is TRBJ1-2, the V gene TRBV3-1; 8 nucleotides align to TRBD1. This CDR3 region has 14 residues. Germline CDR1 and CDR2: LGHDT and YNNKEL (reference sequence). The junction had 10 bases not matched to a gene; V was cut back by 7 bases and J by 6 bases. CDR3 in DNA: TGTGCCAGCACCCACAGGGGGACCAAAAATGGCTACACCTTC. This sequence encodes CASTHRGTKNGYTF.

This clonotype was detected only a few times. This rearrangement joins TRBV11-3 to TRBJ2-4; D possibly matches TRBD1 or TRBD2 (6 bases each). Germline V gene data show CDR1 as SGHNT and CDR2 as YENEEA. CDR3 length equals 12 residues. Trimming took 5 bases from V and 13 from J, leaving 15 bases between them. CDR3 sequence: CASSRMEGEQYF. The CDR3, as DNA: TGTGCCAGCAGCCGCATGGAGGGGGAGCAGTACTTC.

This clonotype was observed a single time. The CDR3 DNA reads as TGTGCCAGCAGCCTAGTGGGAAGGCGGCCCAAAATTGAAGCTTTCTTT. Translation: CASSLVGRRPKIEAFF. The chain combines TRBV7-9 with TRBJ1-1, with unresolved D. The CDR3 loop spans 16 amino acids. CDR1 and CDR2 from the germline V gene are SEHNR and FQNEAQ (reference sequence). With 5 bases removed from V and 7 bases from J, the gap between germline ends came to 23 bases. Based on the CDR3 plus reference TRBV7-9 and TRBJ1-1, the full variable domain is DTGVSQNPRHKITKRGQNVTFRCDPISEHNRLYWYRQTLGQGPEFLTYFQNEAQLEKSRLLSDRFSAERPKGSFSTLEIQRTEQGDSAMYLCASSLVGRRPKIEAFFGQGTRLTVV.

V usage is TRBV3-1 and J usage is TRBJ2-7; D unresolved. The CDR3 extends over 15 amino acids. CDR1 and CDR2 (germline): LGHDT, YNNKEL (reference sequence). Trimming shortened V by 0 bases and J by 2 bases, and 11 bases separated the two germline ends. The CDR3 protein is CASSQDRGPAYEQYF. CDR3 DNA sequence: TGTGCCAGCAGCCAAGATCGAGGACCCGCCTACGAGCAGTACTTC.

The rearrangement links TRBV10-3 to TRBJ1-1; the D gene is possibly TRBD1 (5 bases). The germline V gene has CDR1 ENHRY and CDR2 SYGVKD. This CDR3 region has 15 residues. V was cut by 1 base and J by 4 bases, with 13 bases left in between. In nucleotides, the CDR3 is TGTGCCATCAGTGAGTTGAGGGGCAAGGGCACTGAAGCTTTCTTT. It encodes CAISELRGKGTEAFF.

This clonotype occurred a few times. The chain employs TRBV29-1 and TRBJ2-1, with D unresolved. Looked up from germline, CDR1 is SQVTM and CDR2 is ANQGSEA. V shed 1 base and J shed 13 bases, with 17 bases lying between them. The CDR3 extends over 13 amino acids. Here the CDR3 DNA reads TGCAGCGTTGAAGGCCTCACCGGAATTCCCCAGTTCTTC. Encoded protein: CSVEGLTGIPQFF.

In this sample, this clonotype turned up many times. CDR3 in DNA: TGTGCCAGCAGCCCCGCCGTTTACAATGAGCAGTTCTTC. As protein: CASSPAVYNEQFF. This rearrangement joins TRBV7-3 to TRBJ2-1; D remains unclear. V gave up 5 bases and J gave up 4 bases, with 9 bases separating them. Germline CDR1 is SGHTA and CDR2 is FQGTGA. The length of the CDR3 is 13 residues.

This clonotype has just a few counts. The chain joins TRBV9 to TRBJ1-1; D is ambiguous. CDR3 size: 15 residues. With 0 bases removed from V and 0 bases from J, the gap between germline ends came to 9 bases. The V gene's germline CDR1 is SGDLS and CDR2 YYNGEE. The CDR3 loop reads CASSVGEGMNTEAFF. The CDR3 region has the DNA TGTGCCAGCAGCGTAGGGGAGGGCATGAACACTGAAGCTTTCTTT.

The rearrangement joins TRBV4-1 to TRBJ1-2; 12 nucleotides align to TRBD1. The CDR3 runs to 16 residues. Germline CDR1 reads MGHRA; CDR2 reads YSYEKL. V trimming: 4 bases; J trimming: 6 bases; junction bases outside the gene matches: 9. The CDR3 loop is CASSRPGQGASDGYTF. CDR3 bases: TGCGCCAGCAGCCGACCGGGACAGGGGGCTTCAGATGGCTACACCTTC.

This chain connects TRBV5-1 to TRBJ2-1; D is possibly TRBD1 (6 bases). The V and J ends lost 4 bases and 15 bases respectively, with 17 bases between them. CDR3 length: 12 residues. Germline V lookup: CDR1 SGHRS, CDR2 YFSETQ. CDR3 nucleotides: TGCGCCAGCAGCACTTCAGAACAGGGTCGGTTCTTC. It specifies CASSTSEQGRFF.